Only a few counts were recorded for the clone carrying this T cell receptor (beta chain). TCRB transcripts that were expressed got sequenced, as all of the isolated RNA had been reverse transcribed. The data were produced by immunoSEQ multiplex PCR, yet TCRdb's version contains in-frame clones alone and is incomplete. The sample holds around 310,000 clones, about 10% seen once. V lost 5 bases, J lost 9 bases, and 13 bases lay in between. The CDR3 has 12 residues. Germline V gives CDR1 MDHEN, CDR2 SYDVKM. The data stem from a study of beta chain features in type 1 diabetes. The receptor was derived from a woman in her 30s in good health. V usage is TRBV28 and J usage is TRBJ1-1; unclear D gene. The specimen sequenced was naive CD4+ T cells from blood. CDR3 region: CASSLREVKAFF. CDR3 DNA sequence: TGTGCCAGCAGTCTCAGAGAGGTTAAAGCTTTCTTT.